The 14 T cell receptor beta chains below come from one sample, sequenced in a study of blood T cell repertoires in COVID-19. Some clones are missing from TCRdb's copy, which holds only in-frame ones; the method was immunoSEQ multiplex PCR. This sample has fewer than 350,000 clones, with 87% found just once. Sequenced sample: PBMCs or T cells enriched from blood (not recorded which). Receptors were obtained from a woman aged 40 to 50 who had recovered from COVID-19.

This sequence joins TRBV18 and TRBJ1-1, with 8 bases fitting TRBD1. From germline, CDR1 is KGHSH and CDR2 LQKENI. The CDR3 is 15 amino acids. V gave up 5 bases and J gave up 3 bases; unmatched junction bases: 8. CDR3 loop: CASSTGQASYTEAFF. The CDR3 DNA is TGTGCCAGCTCAACGGGACAGGCGTCCTACACTGAAGCTTTCTTT.

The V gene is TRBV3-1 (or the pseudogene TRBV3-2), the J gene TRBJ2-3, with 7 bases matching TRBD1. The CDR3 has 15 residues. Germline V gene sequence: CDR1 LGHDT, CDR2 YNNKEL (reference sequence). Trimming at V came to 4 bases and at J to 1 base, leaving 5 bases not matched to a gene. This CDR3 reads CASSLTGTGTDTQYF. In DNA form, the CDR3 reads TGTGCCAGCAGCCTAACTGGGACAGGCACAGATACGCAGTATTTT.

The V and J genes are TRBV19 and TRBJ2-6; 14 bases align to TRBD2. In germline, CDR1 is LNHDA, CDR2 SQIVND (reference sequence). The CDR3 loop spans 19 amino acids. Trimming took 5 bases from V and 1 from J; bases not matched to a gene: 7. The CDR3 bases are TGTGCCAGTAGTCCAGGGACTAGCGGGAGTGGGTCTGGGGCCAACGTCCTGACTTTC. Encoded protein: CASSPGTSGSGSGANVLTF.

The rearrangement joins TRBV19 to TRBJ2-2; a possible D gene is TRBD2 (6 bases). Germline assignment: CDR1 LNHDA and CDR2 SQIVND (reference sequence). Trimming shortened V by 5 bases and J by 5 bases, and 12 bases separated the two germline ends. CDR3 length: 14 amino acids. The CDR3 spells CASSLGGPTGELFF. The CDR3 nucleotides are TGTGCCAGTAGTTTAGGAGGGCCTACCGGGGAGCTGTTTTTT.

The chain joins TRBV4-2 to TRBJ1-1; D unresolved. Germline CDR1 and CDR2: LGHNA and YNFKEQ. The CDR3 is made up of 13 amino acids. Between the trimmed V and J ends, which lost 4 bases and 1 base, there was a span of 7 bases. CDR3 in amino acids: CASSPPENTEAFF. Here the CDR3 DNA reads TGTGCCAGCAGCCCCCCAGAGAACACTGAAGCTTTCTTT.

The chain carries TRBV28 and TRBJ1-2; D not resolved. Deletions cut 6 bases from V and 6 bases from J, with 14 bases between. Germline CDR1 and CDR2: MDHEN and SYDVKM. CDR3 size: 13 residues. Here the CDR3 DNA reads TGTGCCAGCAGCCCAGACAACACCGATGGCTACACCTTC. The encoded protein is CASSPDNTDGYTF.

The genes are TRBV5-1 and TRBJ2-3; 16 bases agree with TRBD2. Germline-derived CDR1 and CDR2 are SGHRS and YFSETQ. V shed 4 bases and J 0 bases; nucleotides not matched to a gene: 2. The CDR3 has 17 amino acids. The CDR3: CASSPGLAGGSTDTQYF. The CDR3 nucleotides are TGCGCCAGCAGCCCGGGACTAGCGGGAGGGAGCACAGATACGCAGTATTTT.

The CDR3 region is CASSPQGFTSEEQFF. The CDR3 DNA is TGCGCCAGCAGCCCACAGGGGTTTACTAGTGAGGAGCAGTTCTTC. The chain couples TRBV5-1 to TRBJ2-1, with TRBD1 identical over 7 bases. Germline loops: CDR1 SGHRS, CDR2 YFSETQ. The J segment lost 10 bases and the V segment lost 4 bases, leaving 14 bases of the junction unmatched. CDR3 size: 15 residues.

Here the CDR3 DNA reads TGTGCCAGCAGCGTTCAGGGGCCCGGGGCCAACGTCCTGACTTTC. Its translation is CASSVQGPGANVLTF. The chain carries TRBV5-4 and TRBJ2-6; D possibly corresponds to TRBD1 (6 bases). Germline CDR1 and CDR2: SGHNT and YYREEE (reference sequence). V dropped 4 bases and J dropped 4 bases, with 12 bases sitting between them. CDR3 length: 15 amino acids.

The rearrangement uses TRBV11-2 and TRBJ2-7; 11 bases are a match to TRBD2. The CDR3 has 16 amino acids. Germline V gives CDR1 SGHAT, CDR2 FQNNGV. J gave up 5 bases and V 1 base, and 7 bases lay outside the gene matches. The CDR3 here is CASSLGPSGRLNEQYF. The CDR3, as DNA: TGTGCCAGCAGCTTAGGGCCTAGCGGGAGGCTGAACGAGCAGTACTTC.

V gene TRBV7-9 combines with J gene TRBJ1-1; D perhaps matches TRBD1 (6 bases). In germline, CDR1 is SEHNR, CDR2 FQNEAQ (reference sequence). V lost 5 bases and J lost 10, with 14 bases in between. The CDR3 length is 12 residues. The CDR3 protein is CASSLTGHGAFF. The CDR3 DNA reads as TGTGCCAGCAGCCTAACGGGACACGGAGCTTTCTTT.

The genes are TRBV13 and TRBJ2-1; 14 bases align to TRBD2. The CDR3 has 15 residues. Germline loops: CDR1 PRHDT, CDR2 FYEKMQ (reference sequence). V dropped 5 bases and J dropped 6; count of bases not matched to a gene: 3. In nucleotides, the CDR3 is TGTGCCAGCAGCAGGACTAGCGGGAGGACCAATGAGCAGTTCTTC. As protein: CASSRTSGRTNEQFF.

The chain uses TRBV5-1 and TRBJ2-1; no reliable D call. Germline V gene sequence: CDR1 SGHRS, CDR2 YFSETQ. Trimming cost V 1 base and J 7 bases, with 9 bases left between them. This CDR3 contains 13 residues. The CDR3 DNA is TGCGCCAGCAGCTTGATCGCGGAAAATGAGCAGTTCTTC. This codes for CASSLIAENEQFF.

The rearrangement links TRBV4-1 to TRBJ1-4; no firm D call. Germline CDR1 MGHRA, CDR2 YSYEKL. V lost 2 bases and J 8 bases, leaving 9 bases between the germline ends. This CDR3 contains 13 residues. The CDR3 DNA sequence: TGCGCCAGCAGCCAATGGTCAGGCGAAAAACTGTTTTTT. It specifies CASSQWSGEKLFF.